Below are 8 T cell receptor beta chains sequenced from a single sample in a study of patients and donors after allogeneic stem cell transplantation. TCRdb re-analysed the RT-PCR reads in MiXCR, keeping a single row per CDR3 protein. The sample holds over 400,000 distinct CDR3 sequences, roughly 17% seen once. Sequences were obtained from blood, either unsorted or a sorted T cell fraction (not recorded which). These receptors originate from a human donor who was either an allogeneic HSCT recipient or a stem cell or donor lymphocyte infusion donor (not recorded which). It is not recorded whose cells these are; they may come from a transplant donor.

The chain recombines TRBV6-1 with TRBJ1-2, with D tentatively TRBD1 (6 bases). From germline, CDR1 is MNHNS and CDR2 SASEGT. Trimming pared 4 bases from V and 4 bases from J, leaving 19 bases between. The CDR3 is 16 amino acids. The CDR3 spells CASSAASRGAFYGYTF. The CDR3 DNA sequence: TGTGCCAGCAGTGCAGCGAGCAGGGGCGCATTCTATGGCTACACCTTC.

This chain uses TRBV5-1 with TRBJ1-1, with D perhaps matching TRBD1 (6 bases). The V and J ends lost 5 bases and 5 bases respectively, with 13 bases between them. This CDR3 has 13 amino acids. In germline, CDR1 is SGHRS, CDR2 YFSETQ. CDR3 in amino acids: CASRKGGETEAFF. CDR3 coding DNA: TGCGCCAGCAGAAAGGGGGGGGAGACTGAAGCTTTCTTT.

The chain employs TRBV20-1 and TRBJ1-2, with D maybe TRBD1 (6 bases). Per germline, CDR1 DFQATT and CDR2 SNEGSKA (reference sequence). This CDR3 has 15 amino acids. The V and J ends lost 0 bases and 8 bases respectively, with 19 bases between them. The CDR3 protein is CSARDRGEGGLGYTF. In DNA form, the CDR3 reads TGCAGTGCTAGAGATCGGGGGGAAGGGGGGCTAGGCTACACCTTC.

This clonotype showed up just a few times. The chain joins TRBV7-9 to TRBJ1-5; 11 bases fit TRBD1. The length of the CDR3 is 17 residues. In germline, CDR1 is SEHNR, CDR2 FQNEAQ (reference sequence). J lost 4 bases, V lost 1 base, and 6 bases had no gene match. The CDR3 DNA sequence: TGTGCCAGCAGCTTAGGGGGAGGGACAGGGGGAAATCAGCCCCAGCATTTT. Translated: CASSLGGGTGGNQPQHF.

The CDR3 protein is CASSPHAGSTDTQYF. The CDR3 DNA follows: TGTGCCAGCAGCCCCCACGCGGGTAGCACAGATACGCAGTATTTT. The rearrangement uses TRBV6-1 and TRBJ2-3; TRBD2 might be the D (5 bases). The length of the CDR3 is 15 residues. Germline CDR1 MNHNS, CDR2 SASEGT. V was cut by 6 bases and J by 0 bases, with 13 bases left in between.

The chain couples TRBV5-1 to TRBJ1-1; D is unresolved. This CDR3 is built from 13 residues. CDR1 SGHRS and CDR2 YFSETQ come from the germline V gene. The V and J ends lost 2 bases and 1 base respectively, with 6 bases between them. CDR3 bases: TGCGCCAGCAGCTTTTCCTCGAACACTGAAGCTTTCTTT. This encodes CASSFSSNTEAFF.

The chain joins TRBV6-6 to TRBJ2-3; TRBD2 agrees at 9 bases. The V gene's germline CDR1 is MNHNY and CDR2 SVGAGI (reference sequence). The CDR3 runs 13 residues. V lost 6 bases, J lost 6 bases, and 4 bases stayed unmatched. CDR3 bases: TGTGCCAGCAGGGCGGGGGGGCCGGATACGCAGTATTTT. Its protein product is CASRAGGPDTQYF.

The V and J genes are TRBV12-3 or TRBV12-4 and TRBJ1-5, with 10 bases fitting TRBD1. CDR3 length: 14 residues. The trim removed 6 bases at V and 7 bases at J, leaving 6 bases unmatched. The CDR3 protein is CASRQGQGNQPQHF. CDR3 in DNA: TGTGCCAGCAGGCAGGGACAGGGGAACCAGCCCCAGCATTTT.